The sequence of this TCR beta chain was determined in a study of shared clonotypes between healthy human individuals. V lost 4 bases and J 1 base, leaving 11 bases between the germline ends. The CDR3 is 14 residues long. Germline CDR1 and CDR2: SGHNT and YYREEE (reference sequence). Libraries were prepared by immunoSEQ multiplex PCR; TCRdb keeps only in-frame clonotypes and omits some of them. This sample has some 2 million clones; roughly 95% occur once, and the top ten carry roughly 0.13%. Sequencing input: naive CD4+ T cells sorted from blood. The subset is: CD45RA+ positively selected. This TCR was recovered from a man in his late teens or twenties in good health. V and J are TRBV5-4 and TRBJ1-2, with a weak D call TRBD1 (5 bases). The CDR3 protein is CASSPGVINYGYTF. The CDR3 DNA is TGTGCCAGCAGCCCGGGGGTTATTAACTATGGCTACACCTTC. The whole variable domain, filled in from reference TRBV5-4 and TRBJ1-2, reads ETGVTQSPTHLIKTRGQQVTLRCSSQSGHNTVSWYQQALGQGPQFIFQYYREEENGRGNFPPRFSGLQFPNYSSELNVNALELDDSALYLCASSPGVINYGYTFGSGTRLTVV.